One and the same sample provided the 6 T cell receptor beta chains below, sequenced in a study of vaccination and CD4 T cells after COVID-19 (dated 2022 in TCRdb). The sample's treatment or condition label, in plain terms: roughly ten-day PBMC culture with coronavirus spike peptide pools or control peptides (ViraFEST assay). CD4+ T cells from unexposed donors were collected before the COVID-19 pandemic (2011-2018). These receptors' antigens are unknown. The library came from PCR. Sequencer: Illumina iSeq 100. At the Johns Hopkins FTIC core, DNA from the cultured CD4+ T cells underwent TCR sequencing with the Oncomine TCR Beta short-read assay. The raw public reads went through TCRdb reprocessing: fastp at Q25, MiXCR clone calling, in-frame beta chains kept. Records with the same CDR3 protein are collapsed into one entry carrying the most frequent genes and DNA. The sample has about 6,100 distinct CDR3 sequences on record, 43% of them singletons. The ten largest account for about 40% of the sample.

What was sequenced was CD4+ T cells from blood, cultured in vitro. These receptors all stem from a human donor in good health.

CDR3 in amino acids: CASSLVPKGDSPFHEQYF. The CDR3 DNA reads TGTGCCAGCAGCTTAGTACCTAAGGGGGACAGCCCTTTTCACGAGCAGTACTTC. J is TRBJ2-7 and V is TRBV11-2; 7 bases are shared with TRBD1. The junction had 17 bases not matched to a gene; V was cut back by 1 base and J by 5 bases. The CDR3 is 18 amino acids. The germline V gene encodes CDR1 SGHAT and CDR2 FQNNGV. Complete variable domain (other parts from reference TRBV11-2 and TRBJ2-7): EAGVAQSPRYKIIEKRQSVAFWCNPISGHATLYWYQQILGQGPKLLIQFQNNGVVDDSQLPKDRFSAERLKGVDSTLKIQPAKLEDSAVYLCASSLVPKGDSPFHEQYFGPGTRLTVT.

This clonotype was seen more than once but under ten times. The chain joins TRBV30 to TRBJ1-6; a possible D gene is TRBD1 (5 bases). V gave up 2 bases and J gave up 7 bases, with 15 bases separating them. The germline gives CDR1 GTSNPN, CDR2 SVGIG (reference sequence). The CDR3 consists of 15 residues. CDR3 coding DNA: TGTGCCTGGAGTACAGTGGGACTGATAAATTCACCCCTCCACTTT. Protein product: CAWSTVGLINSPLHF. Combining the CDR3 with reference TRBV30 and TRBJ1-6 gives the whole variable domain SQTIHQWPATLVQPVGSPLSLECTVEGTSNPNLYWYRQAAGRGLQLLFYSVGIGQISSEVPQNLSASRPQDRQFILSSKKLLLSDSGFYLCAWSTVGLINSPLHFGNGTRLTVT.

This clonotype was recorded a few times. The chain couples TRBV25-1 to TRBJ1-1, with D perhaps matching TRBD1 (5 bases). The CDR3 totals 13 residues. Germline V gene lookup returns CDR1 MGHDK and CDR2 SYGVNS. Deletions cut 1 base from V and 3 bases from J, with 6 bases between. As DNA, the CDR3 is TGTGCCAGCAGTGAATTGACAGACACTGAAGCTTTCTTT. Its translation is CASSELTDTEAFF.

This clonotype was detected a few times. CDR3: CASSWGRVEGYTF. In DNA, the CDR3 is TGTGCCAGCAGTTGGGGCAGGGTAGAGGGCTACACCTTC. This chain joins TRBV12-3 or TRBV12-4 and TRBJ1-2; possibly TRBD1 for D (5 bases). The V gene lost 4 bases and the J gene lost 8 bases, with 14 bases spanning the gap. The CDR3 extends over 13 amino acids.

V gene TRBV3-1 combines with J gene TRBJ1-1; D is ambiguous. The V end was cut by 3 bases, the J end by 1 base, with 9 bases between. CDR1 is LGHDT, CDR2 YNNKEL, per germline (reference sequence). The CDR3 has 14 amino acids. In DNA, the CDR3 is TGTGCCAGCAGCCAGGTGGGTTGGAACACTGAAGCTTTCTTT. This gives the protein CASSQVGWNTEAFF.

V usage is TRBV12-3 or TRBV12-4 and J usage is TRBJ1-5; a possible D gene is TRBD1 (5 bases). Trimming removed 3 bases at V and 6 bases at J, with 12 bases between. The CDR3 consists of 14 residues. This CDR3 is CASSLGSGRQPQHF. The DNA for the CDR3 is TGTGCCAGCAGTTTGGGTTCAGGGCGTCAGCCCCAGCATTTT.